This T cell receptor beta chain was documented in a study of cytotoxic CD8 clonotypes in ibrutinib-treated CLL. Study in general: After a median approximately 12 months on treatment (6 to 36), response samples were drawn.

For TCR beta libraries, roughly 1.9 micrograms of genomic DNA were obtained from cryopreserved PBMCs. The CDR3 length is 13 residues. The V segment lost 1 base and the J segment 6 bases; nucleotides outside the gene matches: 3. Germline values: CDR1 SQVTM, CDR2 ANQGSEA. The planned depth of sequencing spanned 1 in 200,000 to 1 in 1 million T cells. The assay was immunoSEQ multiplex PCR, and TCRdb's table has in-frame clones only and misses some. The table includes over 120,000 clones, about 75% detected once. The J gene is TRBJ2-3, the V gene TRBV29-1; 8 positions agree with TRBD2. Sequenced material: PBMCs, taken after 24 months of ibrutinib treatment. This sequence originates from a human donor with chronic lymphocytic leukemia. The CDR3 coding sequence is TGCAGCGTTGAAGTGACTAGCGCTGATACGCAGTATTTT. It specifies CSVEVTSADTQYF.